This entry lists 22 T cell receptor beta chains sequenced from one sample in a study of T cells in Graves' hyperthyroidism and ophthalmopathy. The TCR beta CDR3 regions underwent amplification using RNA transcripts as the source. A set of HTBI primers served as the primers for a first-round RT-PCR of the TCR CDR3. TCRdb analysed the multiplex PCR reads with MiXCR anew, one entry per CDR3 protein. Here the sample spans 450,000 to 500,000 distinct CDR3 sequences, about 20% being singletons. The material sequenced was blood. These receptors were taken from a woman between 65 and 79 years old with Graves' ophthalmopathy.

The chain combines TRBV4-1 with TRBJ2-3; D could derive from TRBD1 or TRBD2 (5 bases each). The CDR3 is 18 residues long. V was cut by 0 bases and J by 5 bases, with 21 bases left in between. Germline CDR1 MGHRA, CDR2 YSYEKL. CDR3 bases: TGCGCCAGCAGCCAAGAGACTCGAGGGAGAGGGGTTAGAGATACGCAGTATTTT. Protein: CASSQETRGRGVRDTQYF.

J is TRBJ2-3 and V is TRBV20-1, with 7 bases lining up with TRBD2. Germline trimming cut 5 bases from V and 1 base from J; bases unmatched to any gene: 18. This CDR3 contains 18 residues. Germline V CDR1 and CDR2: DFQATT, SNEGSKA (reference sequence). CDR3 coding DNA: TGCAGTGCTCCATGGGACGGGACTAAAACGTGGGGCACAGATACGCAGTATTTT. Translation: CSAPWDGTKTWGTDTQYF.

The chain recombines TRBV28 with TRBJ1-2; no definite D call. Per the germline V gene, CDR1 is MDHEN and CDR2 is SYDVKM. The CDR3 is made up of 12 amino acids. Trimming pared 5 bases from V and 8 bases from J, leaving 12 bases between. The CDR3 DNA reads TGTGCCAGCAGTGTAGGGTTGGGGGGCTACACCTTC. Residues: CASSVGLGGYTF.

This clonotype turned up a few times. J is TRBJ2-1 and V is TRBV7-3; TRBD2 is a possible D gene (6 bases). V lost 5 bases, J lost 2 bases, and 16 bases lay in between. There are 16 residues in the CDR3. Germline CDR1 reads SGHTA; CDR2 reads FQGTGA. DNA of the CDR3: TGTGCCAGCAGCCCGTCTAGCGTCAACCCCTACAATGAGCAGTTCTTC. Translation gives CASSPSSVNPYNEQFF. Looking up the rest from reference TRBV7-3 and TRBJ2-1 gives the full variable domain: GAGVSQTPSNKVTEKGKYVELRCDPISGHTALYWYRQSLGQGPEFLIYFQGTGAADDSGLPNDRFFAVRPEGSVSTLKIQRTERGDSAVYLCASSPSSVNPYNEQFFGPGTRLTVL.

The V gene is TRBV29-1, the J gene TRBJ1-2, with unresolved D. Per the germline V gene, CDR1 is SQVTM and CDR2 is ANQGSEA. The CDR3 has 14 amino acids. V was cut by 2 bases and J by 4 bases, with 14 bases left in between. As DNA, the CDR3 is TGCAGCGTTGAATCCCCAGCGGGCATCTATGGCTACACCTTC. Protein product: CSVESPAGIYGYTF.

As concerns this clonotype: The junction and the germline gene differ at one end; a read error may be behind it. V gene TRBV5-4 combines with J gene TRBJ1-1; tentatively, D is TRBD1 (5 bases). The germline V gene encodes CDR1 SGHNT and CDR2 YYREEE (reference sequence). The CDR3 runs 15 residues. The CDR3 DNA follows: TGTGCCAGCACCGCGACGCCCGGGGGGAACACTGAAGCCTTCTTT. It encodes CASTATPGGNTEAFF.

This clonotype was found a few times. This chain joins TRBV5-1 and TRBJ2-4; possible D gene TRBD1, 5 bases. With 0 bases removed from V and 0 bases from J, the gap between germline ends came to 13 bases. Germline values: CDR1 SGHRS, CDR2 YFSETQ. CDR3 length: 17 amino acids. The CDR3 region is CASSLAKGPIAKNIQYF. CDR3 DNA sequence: TGCGCCAGCAGCTTGGCGAAGGGGCCGATAGCCAAAAACATTCAGTACTTC.

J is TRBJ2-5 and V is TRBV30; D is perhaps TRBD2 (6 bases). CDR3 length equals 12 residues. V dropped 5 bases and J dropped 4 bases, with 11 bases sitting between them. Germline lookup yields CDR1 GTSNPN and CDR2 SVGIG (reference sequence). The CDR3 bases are TGTGCCTGGCAGGGAGGTGGAGAGACCCAGTACTTC. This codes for CAWQGGGETQYF.

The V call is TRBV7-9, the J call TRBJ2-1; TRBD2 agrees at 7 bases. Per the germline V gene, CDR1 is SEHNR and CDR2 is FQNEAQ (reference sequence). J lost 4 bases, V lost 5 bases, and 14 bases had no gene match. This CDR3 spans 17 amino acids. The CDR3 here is CASSPPSLAATYNEQFF. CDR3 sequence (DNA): TGTGCCAGCAGCCCCCCTTCCCTAGCGGCGACATACAATGAGCAGTTCTTC.

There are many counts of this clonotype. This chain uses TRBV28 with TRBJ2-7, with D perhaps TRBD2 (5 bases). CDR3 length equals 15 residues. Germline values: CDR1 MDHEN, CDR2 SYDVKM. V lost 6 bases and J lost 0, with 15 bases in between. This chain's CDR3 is CASSDWTGSSYEQYF. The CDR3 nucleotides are TGTGCCAGCAGCGATTGGACGGGAAGCTCCTACGAGCAGTACTTC.

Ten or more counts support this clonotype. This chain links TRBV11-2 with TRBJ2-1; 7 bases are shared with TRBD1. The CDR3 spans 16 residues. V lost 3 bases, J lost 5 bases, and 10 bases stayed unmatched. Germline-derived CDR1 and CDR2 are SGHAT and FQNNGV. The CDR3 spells CASSLAGTDVNNEQFF. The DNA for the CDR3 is TGTGCCAGCAGCTTGGCCGGGACAGACGTTAACAATGAGCAGTTCTTC.

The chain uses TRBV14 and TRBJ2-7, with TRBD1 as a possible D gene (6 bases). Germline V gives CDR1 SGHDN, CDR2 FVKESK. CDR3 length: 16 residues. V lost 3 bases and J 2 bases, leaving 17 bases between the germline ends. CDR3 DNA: TGTGCCAGCAGCCAGCTCGGACACCCAGGGGCCTACGAGCAGTACTTC. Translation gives CASSQLGHPGAYEQYF. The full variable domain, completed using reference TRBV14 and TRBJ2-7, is EAGVTQFPSHSVIEKGQTVTLRCDPISGHDNLYWYRRVMGKEIKFLLHFVKESKQDESGMPNNRFLAERTGGTYSTLKVQPAELEDSGVYFCASSQLGHPGAYEQYFGPGTRLTVT.

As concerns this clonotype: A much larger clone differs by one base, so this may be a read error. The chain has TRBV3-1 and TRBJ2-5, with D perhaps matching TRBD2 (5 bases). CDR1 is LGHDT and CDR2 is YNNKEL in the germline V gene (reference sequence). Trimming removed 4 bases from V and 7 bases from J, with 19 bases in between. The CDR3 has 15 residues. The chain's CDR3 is CASSPPLEAGVTQYF. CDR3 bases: TGTGCCAGCAGCCCTCCGCTAGAGGCGGGTGTGACCCAGTACTTC.

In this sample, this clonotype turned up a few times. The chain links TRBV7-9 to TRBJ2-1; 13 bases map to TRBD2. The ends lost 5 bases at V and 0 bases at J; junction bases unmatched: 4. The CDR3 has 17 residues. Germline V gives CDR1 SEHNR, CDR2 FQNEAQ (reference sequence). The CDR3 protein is CASSARTSGSSYNEQFF. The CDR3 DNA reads TGTGCCAGCAGCGCGCGGACTAGCGGGAGCTCCTACAATGAGCAGTTCTTC.

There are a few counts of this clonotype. Written as DNA, the CDR3 is TGTGCCTGGAGTCCTCTCTCGACAGGCGGCAATCAGCCCCAGCATTTT. It codes for CAWSPLSTGGNQPQHF. This chain links TRBV30 with TRBJ1-5; TRBD1 is a possible D gene (6 bases). The CDR3 loop spans 16 amino acids. Trimming removed 2 bases at V and 2 bases at J, with 16 bases between. The V gene's germline CDR1 is GTSNPN and CDR2 SVGIG (reference sequence).

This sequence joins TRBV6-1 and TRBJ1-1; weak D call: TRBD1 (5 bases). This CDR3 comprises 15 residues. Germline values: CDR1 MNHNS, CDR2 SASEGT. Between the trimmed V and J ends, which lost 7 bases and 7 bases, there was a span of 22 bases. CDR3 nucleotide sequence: TGTGCCAGCACTCGGACAAGAGCGACAAGAGGTGAAGCTTTCTTT. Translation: CASTRTRATRGEAFF.

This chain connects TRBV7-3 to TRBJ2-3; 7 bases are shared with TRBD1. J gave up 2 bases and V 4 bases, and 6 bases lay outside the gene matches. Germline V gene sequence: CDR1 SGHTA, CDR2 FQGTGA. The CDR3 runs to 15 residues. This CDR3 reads CASSSGGSFTDTQYF. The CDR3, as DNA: TGTGCCAGCAGCTCAGGGGGAAGTTTCACAGATACGCAGTATTTT.

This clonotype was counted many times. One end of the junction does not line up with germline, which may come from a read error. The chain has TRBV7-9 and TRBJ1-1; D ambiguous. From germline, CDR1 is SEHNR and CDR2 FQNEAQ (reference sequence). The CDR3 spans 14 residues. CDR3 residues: CASSLEGQNTEAFF. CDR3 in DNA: TGTGCCAGCAGTTTAGAAGGGCAGAACACTGAAGCTTTCTTT. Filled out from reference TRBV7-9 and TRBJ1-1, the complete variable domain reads DTGVSQNPRHKITKRGQNVTFRCDPISEHNRLYWYRQTLGQGPEFLTYFQNEAQLEKSRLLSDRFSAERPKGSFSTLEIQRTEQGDSAMYLCASSLEGQNTEAFFGQGTRLTVV.

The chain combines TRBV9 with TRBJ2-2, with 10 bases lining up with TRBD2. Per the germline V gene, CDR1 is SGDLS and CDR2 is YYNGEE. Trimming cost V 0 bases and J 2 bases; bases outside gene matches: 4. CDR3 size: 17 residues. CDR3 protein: CASSVESGRANTGELFF. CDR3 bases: TGTGCCAGCAGCGTAGAGAGCGGGAGGGCCAACACCGGGGAGCTGTTTTTT.

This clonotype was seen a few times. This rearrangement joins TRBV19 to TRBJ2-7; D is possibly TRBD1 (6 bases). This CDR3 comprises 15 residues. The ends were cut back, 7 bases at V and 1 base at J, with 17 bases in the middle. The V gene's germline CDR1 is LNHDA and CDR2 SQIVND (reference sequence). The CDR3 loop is CASKSGADTSYEQYF. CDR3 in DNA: TGTGCCAGTAAATCAGGGGCCGACACTTCCTACGAGCAGTACTTC.

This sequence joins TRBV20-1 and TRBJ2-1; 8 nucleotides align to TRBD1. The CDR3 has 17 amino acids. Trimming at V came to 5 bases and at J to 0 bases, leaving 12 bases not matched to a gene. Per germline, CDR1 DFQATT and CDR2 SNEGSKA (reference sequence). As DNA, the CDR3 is TGCAGTGCTTTATCCAGGGGGCGCGGTGGCTCCTACAATGAGCAGTTCTTC. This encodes CSALSRGRGGSYNEQFF.

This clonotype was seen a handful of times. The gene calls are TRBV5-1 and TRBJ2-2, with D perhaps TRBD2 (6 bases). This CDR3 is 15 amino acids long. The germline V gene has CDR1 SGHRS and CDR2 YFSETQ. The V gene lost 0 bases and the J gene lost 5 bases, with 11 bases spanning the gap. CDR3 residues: CASSLAGTFTGELFF. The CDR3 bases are TGCGCCAGCAGCTTGGCCGGGACTTTTACCGGGGAGCTGTTTTTT. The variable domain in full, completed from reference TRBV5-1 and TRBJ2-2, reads KAGVTQTPRYLIKTRGQQVTLSCSPISGHRSVSWYQQTPGQGLQFLFEYFSETQRNKGNFPGRFSGRQFSNSRSEMNVSTLELGDSALYLCASSLAGTFTGELFFGEGSRLTVL.